The 17 T cell receptor beta chains reported below all come from one sample, sequenced in a study of cytomegalovirus exposure and HLA in healthy donors. PCR involved 60 Vbeta and 13 Jbeta primers. TCRdb keeps only in-frame clones here, not all; method: immunoSEQ multiplex PCR. The sample holds fewer than 200,000 clones, about 85% seen once. The specimen sequenced was PBMCs. The receptors were gathered from a man aged 25 to 45 in good health and CMV-seropositive.

The J gene is TRBJ2-1, the V gene TRBV4-3, with 10 bases matching TRBD1. J lost 7 bases, V lost 4 bases, and 10 bases had no gene match. The CDR3 sequence is 16 residues long. The germline V gene encodes CDR1 LGHNA and CDR2 YSLEER. CDR3 in DNA: TGCGCCAGCAGCCTACCCGGGGACAGGGGTAGGAATGAGCAGTTCTTC. It codes for CASSLPGDRGRNEQFF.

The sample holds one count of this clone. This chain connects TRBV7-9 to TRBJ2-1; 10 nucleotides align to TRBD2. Germline V gives CDR1 SEHNR, CDR2 FQNEAQ (reference sequence). The V gene end was trimmed by 5 bases and the J gene end by 8 bases; junction bases not matched to a gene: 15. CDR3 length: 17 residues. The CDR3: CASSAGWQREGPHEQFF. The CDR3 bases are TGTGCCAGCAGCGCAGGATGGCAGCGGGAGGGCCCGCATGAGCAGTTCTTC.

This chain uses TRBV7-9 with TRBJ2-1; TRBD2 matches 10 bases. Trimming removed 4 bases from V and 7 bases from J; junction bases left unmatched: 19. The CDR3 runs 19 residues. Germline V lookup: CDR1 SEHNR, CDR2 FQNEAQ (reference sequence). CDR3 DNA sequence: TGTGCCAGCAGCTCACGCGGGGGTGAGGCTAGCGGGAGTCAGAATGAGCAGTTCTTC. Protein sequence: CASSSRGGEASGSQNEQFF.

The V and J genes are TRBV19 and TRBJ2-1; a weak D match, TRBD1 (6 bases). This CDR3 is built from 13 residues. The V end was cut by 5 bases, the J end by 6 bases, with 11 bases between. Germline CDR1 is LNHDA and CDR2 is SQIVND (reference sequence). CDR3 sequence: CASSLQGPNEQFF. DNA for the CDR3: TGTGCCAGTAGTCTACAGGGACCCAATGAGCAGTTCTTC.

The chain combines TRBV11-2 with TRBJ2-2; TRBD2 aligns across 13 bases. This CDR3 contains 19 residues. Germline V CDR1 and CDR2: SGHAT, FQNNGV. J gave up 7 bases and V 3 bases, and 14 bases lay outside the gene matches. The CDR3 region is CASSFTFLTSGRGLGELFF. In DNA, the CDR3 is TGTGCCAGCAGCTTCACCTTCCTAACTAGCGGGAGGGGTCTCGGGGAGCTGTTTTTT.

The chain combines TRBV5-1 with TRBJ2-5; 8 nucleotides line up with TRBD2. Germline lookup yields CDR1 SGHRS and CDR2 YFSETQ. The CDR3 extends over 15 amino acids. The trim removed 9 bases at V and 4 bases at J, leaving 14 bases unmatched. CDR3 protein: CATAGAAGVGETQYF. The CDR3 nucleotides read TGCGCCACCGCGGGGGCAGCGGGAGTGGGAGAGACCCAGTACTTC.

This chain links TRBV2 with TRBJ2-5; 9 bases map to TRBD2. Trimming cost V 7 bases and J 5 bases; bases outside gene matches: 11. Germline V gives CDR1 SNHLY, CDR2 FYNNEI. This CDR3 spans 15 amino acids. CDR3 in amino acids: CASTGTSSSGETQYF. The CDR3 DNA sequence: TGTGCCAGCACCGGGACTAGCTCTTCGGGGGAGACCCAGTACTTC.

This chain uses TRBV10-3 with TRBJ2-1; TRBD2 might be the D (7 bases). The CDR3 runs to 17 residues. Looked up from germline, CDR1 is ENHRY and CDR2 is SYGVKD. Trimming shortened V by 4 bases and J by 2 bases, and 18 bases separated the two germline ends. The CDR3 region has the DNA TGTGCCATCAGTGTGGGGGCGGACGGGACTACCTACAATGAGCAGTTCTTC. Protein sequence: CAISVGADGTTYNEQFF.

The rearrangement links TRBV9 to TRBJ2-6; D unclear. Germline CDR1 SGDLS, CDR2 YYNGEE. This CDR3 is 14 amino acids long. Deletions cut 3 bases from V and 4 bases from J, with 8 bases between. The CDR3 DNA sequence: TGTGCCAGCAGCGCGATGAGAGGGGCCAACGTCCTGACTTTC. Protein: CASSAMRGANVLTF.

The chain links TRBV6-5 to TRBJ1-6; D uncertain. Trimming shortened V by 2 bases and J by 7 bases, and 9 bases separated the two germline ends. The germline V gene has CDR1 MNHEY and CDR2 SVGAGI. This CDR3 spans 14 amino acids. The CDR3 is CASSYNVGNSPLHF. The CDR3, as DNA: TGTGCCAGCAGTTACAATGTGGGCAATTCACCCCTCCACTTT.

The chain has TRBV7-9 and TRBJ2-5; 8 bases match TRBD1. The DNA end lines up better with TRBJ2-7; the J call may be wrong. The CDR3 consists of 14 residues. Germline CDR1 is SEHNR and CDR2 is FQNEAQ (reference sequence). CDR3 sequence reads: CASSPTGERGEQYF. The CDR3 region has the DNA TGTGCCAGCAGCCCGACAGGGGAAAGAGGCGAGCAGTACTTC.

This clone was recorded only once. The V and J genes are TRBV5-6 and TRBJ2-1; 8 bases agree with TRBD2. This CDR3 has 16 residues. Germline V lookup: CDR1 SGHDT, CDR2 YYEEEE. Trimming cost V 0 bases and J 0 bases; bases outside gene matches: 2. CDR3 sequence (DNA): TGTGCCAGCAGCTTGGGGACTAGCTCCTCCTACAATGAGCAGTTCTTC. This gives the protein CASSLGTSSSYNEQFF.

The chain links TRBV4-2 to TRBJ1-2; 10 positions agree with TRBD1. Per germline, CDR1 LGHNA and CDR2 YNFKEQ. The CDR3 has 16 amino acids. V was pared by 4 bases and J by 3 bases, with 8 bases of the junction left unmatched. The CDR3 nucleotides are TGTGCCAGCAGCCGTGATGCCGGGACAGGGGACTATGGCTACACCTTC. Translated: CASSRDAGTGDYGYTF.

V gene TRBV7-2 combines with J gene TRBJ2-2; the D is unclear. This CDR3 comprises 15 residues. The V end was cut by 3 bases, the J end by 3 bases, with 11 bases between. The V gene's germline CDR1 is SGHTA and CDR2 FQGNSA. CDR3 region: CASSFSSRYTGELFF. DNA of the CDR3: TGTGCCAGCAGCTTTTCTTCCCGGTACACCGGGGAGCTGTTTTTT.

This chain connects TRBV4-3 to TRBJ1-2; 9 nucleotides line up with TRBD1. The CDR3 totals 15 residues. With 4 bases clipped from V and 7 bases from J, the junction kept 10 bases outside the gene matches. Germline CDR1 and CDR2: LGHNA and YSLEER. The CDR3 sequence: CASSPLTGQGSGYTF. CDR3 DNA sequence: TGCGCCAGCAGCCCTTTAACGGGACAGGGAAGTGGCTACACCTTC.

The CDR3 nucleotides read TGTGCCAGCAGCTTATATAGCGGGATCACAGATACGCAGTATTTT. It translates to CASSLYSGITDTQYF. The genes are TRBV5-6 and TRBJ2-3, with 8 bases lining up with TRBD2. J gave up 2 bases and V 2 bases, and 4 bases lay outside the gene matches. The CDR3 runs 15 residues. Looked up from germline, CDR1 is SGHDT and CDR2 is YYEEEE.

The chain carries TRBV7-9 and TRBJ2-4, with 12 nucleotides matching TRBD2. Germline V gives CDR1 SEHNR, CDR2 FQNEAQ (reference sequence). Unmatched junction bases numbered 2, after V lost 5 bases and J lost 0 bases. The CDR3 is 16 residues long. CDR3 nucleotides: TGTGCCAGCAGCCCGACTAGCGGGAGAGCCAAAAACATTCAGTACTTC. It yields the protein CASSPTSGRAKNIQYF.